This T cell receptor beta chain derives from a study of CD8+ T cells in alopecia areata. This clone was seen repeatedly, ten times or more. Genes and germline are mouse. In each case, RNA was isolated and then reverse transcribed into cDNA as the sequencing template. TCRdb keeps only in-frame clones here, not all; method: immunoSEQ multiplex PCR. The sample shows about 110,000 clones, none of them appearing just once. Input material: lesional skin. The clonotype originates from a C3H/HeJ mouse with alopecia areata. As its MHC haplotype, the strain has H2-k.

The CDR3 bases that were read are TGTGCCAGCAGTGACCCTGGACAGCCTAGTGCAGAA. This encodes CASSDPGQPSAE. The whole CDR3 protein reads CASSDPGQPSAETLYF. The chain is built from TRBV13-3 and TRBJ2-3; tentatively, D is TRBD1 (6 bases). The read is 4 residues too short to cover the CDR3 end, so that end is filled in from the germline J gene. The V gene lost 2 bases and the J gene lost 0 bases, with 13 bases spanning the gap. Germline V gives CDR1 NNHDY, CDR2 SYVADS. There are 16 residues in the CDR3.